This TCR beta chain was documented in a study of blood T cell repertoires in COVID-19. At the level of the study: Whether acute or convalescent, the COVID-19 samples came from the United States, Italy and Spain. T cells, B-cell-depleted T cells, or PBMCs provided the cDNA or gDNA that served as material.

This clone has a handful of counts. Trimming cost V 4 bases and J 2 bases, with 7 bases left between them. The CDR3 is 13 residues long. Germline CDR1 is ENHRY and CDR2 is SYGVKD. Original analysis: Counts of nucleated cells, estimated from reference gene primer amplification, were obtained. The method was immunoSEQ multiplex PCR; TCRdb's version includes in-frame clones alone and lacks a portion of them. The V and J calls and the clone size are those of that table, but D and trimming were determined from the DNA. Counted here are about 220,000 clones, around 81% occurring once; the ten biggest clones make up less than 2.5%.

The source is a woman in her fifties or sixties with acute or convalescent COVID-19. Input material: peripheral blood. This chain joins TRBV10-3 and TRBJ2-3, with TRBD1 as a possible D gene (6 bases). CDR3 bases: TGTGCCATCAGTGGGACAGTCACAGATACGCAGTATTTT. Translating gives CAISGTVTDTQYF.